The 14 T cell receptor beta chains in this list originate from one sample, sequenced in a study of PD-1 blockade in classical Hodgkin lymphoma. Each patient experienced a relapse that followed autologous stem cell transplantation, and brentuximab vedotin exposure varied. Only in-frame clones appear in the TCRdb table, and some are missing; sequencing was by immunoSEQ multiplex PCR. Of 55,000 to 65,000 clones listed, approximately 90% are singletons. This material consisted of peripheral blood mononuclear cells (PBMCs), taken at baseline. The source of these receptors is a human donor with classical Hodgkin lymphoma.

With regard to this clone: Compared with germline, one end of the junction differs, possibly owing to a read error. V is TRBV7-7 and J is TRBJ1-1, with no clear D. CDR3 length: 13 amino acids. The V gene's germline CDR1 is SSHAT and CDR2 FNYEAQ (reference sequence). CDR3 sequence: CASSRTLNTEAFF. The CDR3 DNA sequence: TGTGCTAGCAGCCGAACGTTGAACACTGAAGCTTTCTTT.

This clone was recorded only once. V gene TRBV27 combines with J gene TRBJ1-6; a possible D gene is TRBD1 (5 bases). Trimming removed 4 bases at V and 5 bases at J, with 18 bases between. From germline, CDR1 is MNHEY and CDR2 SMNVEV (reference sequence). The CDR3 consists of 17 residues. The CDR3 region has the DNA TGTGCCAGCAGTTGGGAAGGGGCTCGGTTAAATAATTCACCCCTCCACTTT. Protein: CASSWEGARLNNSPLHF.

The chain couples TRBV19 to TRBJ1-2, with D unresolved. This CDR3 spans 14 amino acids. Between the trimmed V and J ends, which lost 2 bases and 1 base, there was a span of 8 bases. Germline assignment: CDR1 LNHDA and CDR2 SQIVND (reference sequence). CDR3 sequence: CASSILQINYGYTF. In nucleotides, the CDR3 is TGTGCCAGTAGTATATTACAGATTAACTATGGCTACACCTTC.

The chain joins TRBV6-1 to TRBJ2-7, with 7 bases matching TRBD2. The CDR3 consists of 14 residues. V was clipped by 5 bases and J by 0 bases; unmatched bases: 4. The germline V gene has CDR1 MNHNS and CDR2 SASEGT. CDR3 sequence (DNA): TGTGCCAGCAGTTCCGGGACTACCTCCTACGAGCAGTACTTC. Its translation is CASSSGTTSYEQYF.

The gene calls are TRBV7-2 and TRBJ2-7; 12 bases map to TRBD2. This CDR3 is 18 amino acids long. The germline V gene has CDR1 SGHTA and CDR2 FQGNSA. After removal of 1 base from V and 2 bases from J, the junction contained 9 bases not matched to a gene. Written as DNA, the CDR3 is TGTGCCAGCAGCTTAGGGGAACGGCTAGCGGGGGGGCCCTACGAGCAGTACTTC. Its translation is CASSLGERLAGGPYEQYF.

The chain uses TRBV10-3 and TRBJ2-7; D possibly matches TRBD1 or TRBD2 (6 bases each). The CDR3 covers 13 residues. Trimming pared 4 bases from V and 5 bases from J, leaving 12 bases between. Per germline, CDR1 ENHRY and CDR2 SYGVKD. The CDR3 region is CAISVGGRNEQYF. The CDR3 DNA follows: TGTGCCATCAGTGTGGGGGGCAGGAACGAGCAGTACTTC.

The CDR3 coding sequence is TGTGCCACCAGCAGAGATTTTGGGGACCCCGGGTTCTTC. This encodes CATSRDFGDPGFF. V and J are TRBV15 and TRBJ2-1; D might be TRBD1 or TRBD2, each matching 5 bases. The V end lost 0 bases, the J end lost 15 bases, and 15 bases lay between the germline ends. From germline, CDR1 is LNHNV and CDR2 YYDKDF (reference sequence). CDR3 length: 13 residues.

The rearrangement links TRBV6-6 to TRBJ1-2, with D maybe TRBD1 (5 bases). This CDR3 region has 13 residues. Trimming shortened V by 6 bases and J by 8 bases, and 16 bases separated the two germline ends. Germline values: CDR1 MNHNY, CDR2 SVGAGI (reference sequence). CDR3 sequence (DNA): TGTGCCAGCAGGGATGGGACCGACGGGGGCTACACCTTC. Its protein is CASRDGTDGGYTF.

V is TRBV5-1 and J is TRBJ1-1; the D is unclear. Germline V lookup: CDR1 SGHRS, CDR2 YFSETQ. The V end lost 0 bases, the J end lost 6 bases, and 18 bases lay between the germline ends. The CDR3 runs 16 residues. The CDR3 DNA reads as TGCGCCAGCAGCTTGGCCGTCTCCACCCCGGGAGCTGAAGCTTTCTTT. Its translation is CASSLAVSTPGAEAFF.

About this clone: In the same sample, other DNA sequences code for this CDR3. The CDR3 DNA reads as TGTGCCAGCTCACCGCCGACAGATACGCAGTATTTT. The encoded protein is CASSPPTDTQYF. V and J are TRBV18 and TRBJ2-3; D is unresolved. The CDR3 extends over 12 amino acids. Germline CDR1 reads KGHSH; CDR2 reads LQKENI. The V and J ends lost 3 bases and 3 bases respectively, with 4 bases between them. The full variable domain, in which reference TRBV18 and TRBJ2-3 provide the parts outside the CDR3, is NAGVMQNPRHLVRRRGQEARLRCSPMKGHSHVYWYRQLPEEGLKFMVYLQKENIIDESGMPKERFSAEFPKEGPSILRIQQVVRGDSAAYFCASSPPTDTQYFGPGTRLTVL.

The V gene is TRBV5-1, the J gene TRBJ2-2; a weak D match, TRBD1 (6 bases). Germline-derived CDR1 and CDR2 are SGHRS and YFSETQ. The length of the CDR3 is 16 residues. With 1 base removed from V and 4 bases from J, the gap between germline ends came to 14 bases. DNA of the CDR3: TGCGCCAGCAGCTTGAATGTACAGGGAAGCACCGGGGAGCTGTTTTTT. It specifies CASSLNVQGSTGELFF.

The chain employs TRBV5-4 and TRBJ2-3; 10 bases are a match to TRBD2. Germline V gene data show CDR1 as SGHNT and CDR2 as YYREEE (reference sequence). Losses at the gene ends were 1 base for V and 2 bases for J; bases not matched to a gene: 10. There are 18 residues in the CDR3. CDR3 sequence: CASSLLSGGASNTDTQYF. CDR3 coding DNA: TGTGCCAGCAGCTTGCTCAGCGGGGGGGCCTCGAACACAGATACGCAGTATTTT.

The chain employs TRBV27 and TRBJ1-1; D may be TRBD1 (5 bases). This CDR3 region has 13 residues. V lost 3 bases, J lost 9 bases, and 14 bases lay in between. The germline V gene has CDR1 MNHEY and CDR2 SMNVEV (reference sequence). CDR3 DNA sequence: TGTGCCAGCAGTTTGGTCAGGGCGGGTAAAGCTTTCTTT. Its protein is CASSLVRAGKAFF.

The CDR3 loop reads CASSSDNYEQYF. DNA of the CDR3: TGTGCCAGCAGCTCAGATAACTACGAGCAGTACTTC. The rearrangement links TRBV5-4 to TRBJ2-7, with D uncertain. Germline V gene data show CDR1 as SGHNT and CDR2 as YYREEE (reference sequence). This CDR3 contains 12 residues. The ends were cut back, 3 bases at V and 3 bases at J, with 7 bases in the middle.